This T cell receptor (beta chain) was sequenced during a study of T-cell reconstitution after alpha-beta-depleted transplantation in children. Germline V gene data show CDR1 as SEHNR and CDR2 as FQNEAQ (reference sequence). Trimming at V came to 4 bases and at J to 4 bases, leaving 7 bases not matched to a gene. There are 15 residues in the CDR3. During its preparation, the TCRbeta library received unique molecular identifiers. TCRdb reanalysed the PCR reads using MiXCR and keeps one entry per CDR3 protein. The table includes some 550,000 distinct CDR3 sequences, approximately 20% detected once. The sample was PBMCs from the stem cell graft donor, taken from the stem cell graft. The chain links TRBV7-9 to TRBJ2-1, with 7 positions matching TRBD2. The TCR was taken from a human donor who donated a stem cell graft to a child with acute lymphoblastic leukemia. The CDR3 coding sequence is TGTGCCAGCAGCTACTCGGGAGGCCTGTACAATGAGCAGTTCTTC. This gives the protein CASSYSGGLYNEQFF.